This T cell receptor (beta chain) was obtained from a study of blood T cell repertoires in COVID-19. V was trimmed by 6 bases and J by 11 bases, leaving 12 bases between them. This CDR3 is built from 11 residues. The germline V gene has CDR1 MNHEY and CDR2 SMNVEV (reference sequence). Libraries were prepared by immunoSEQ multiplex PCR; TCRdb keeps only in-frame clonotypes and omits some of them. Of 470,000 or so clones in the sample, 70% to 90% were seen once. The rearrangement links TRBV27 to TRBJ2-3; D is undetermined. This clonotype was sampled from a young woman with acute COVID-19. Sequencing input: PBMCs or T cells enriched from blood (not recorded which). The CDR3 protein is CASSHVKRQYF. The CDR3 nucleotides read TGTGCCAGCAGCCATGTTAAGAGGCAGTATTTT.